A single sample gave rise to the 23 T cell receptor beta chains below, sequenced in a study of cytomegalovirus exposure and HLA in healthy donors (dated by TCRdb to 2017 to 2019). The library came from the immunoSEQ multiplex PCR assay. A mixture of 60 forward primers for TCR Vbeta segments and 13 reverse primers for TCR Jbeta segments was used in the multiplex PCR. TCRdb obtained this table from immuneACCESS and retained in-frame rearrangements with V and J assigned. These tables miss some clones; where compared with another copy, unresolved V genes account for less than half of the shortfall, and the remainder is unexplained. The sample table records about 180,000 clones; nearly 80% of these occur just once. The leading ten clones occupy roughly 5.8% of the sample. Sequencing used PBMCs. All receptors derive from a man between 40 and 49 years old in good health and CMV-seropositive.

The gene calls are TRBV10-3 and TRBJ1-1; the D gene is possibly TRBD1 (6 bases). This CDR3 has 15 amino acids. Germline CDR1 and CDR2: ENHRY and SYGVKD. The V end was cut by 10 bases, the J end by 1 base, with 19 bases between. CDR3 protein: CATYKGQGQNTEAFF. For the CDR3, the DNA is TGTGCCACCTACAAGGGACAAGGGCAGAACACTGAAGCTTTCTTT.

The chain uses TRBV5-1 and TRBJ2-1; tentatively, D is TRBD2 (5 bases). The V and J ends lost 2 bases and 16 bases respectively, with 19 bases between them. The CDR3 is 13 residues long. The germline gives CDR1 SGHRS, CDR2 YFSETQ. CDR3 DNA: TGCGCCAGCAGCTTTGATAGCGAGCCCCGAGTTTTCTTC. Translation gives CASSFDSEPRVFF. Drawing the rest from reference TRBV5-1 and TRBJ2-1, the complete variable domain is KAGVTQTPRYLIKTRGQQVTLSCSPISGHRSVSWYQQTPGQGLQFLFEYFSETQRNKGNFPGRFSGRQFSNSRSEMNVSTLELGDSALYLCASSFDSEPRVFFGPGTRLTVL.

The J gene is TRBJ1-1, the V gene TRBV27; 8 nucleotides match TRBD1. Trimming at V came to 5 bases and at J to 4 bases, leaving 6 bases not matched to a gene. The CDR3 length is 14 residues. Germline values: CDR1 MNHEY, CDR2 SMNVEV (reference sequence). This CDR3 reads CASSHRDRLTEAFF. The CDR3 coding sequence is TGTGCCAGCAGTCACCGGGACAGGCTCACTGAAGCTTTCTTT.

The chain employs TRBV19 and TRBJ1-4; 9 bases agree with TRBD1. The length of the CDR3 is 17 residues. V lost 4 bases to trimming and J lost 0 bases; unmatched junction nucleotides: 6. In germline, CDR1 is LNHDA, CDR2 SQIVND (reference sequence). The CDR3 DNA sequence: TGTGCCAGTAGTAGGGACAGGGAGTTTGCAACTAATGAAAAACTGTTTTTT. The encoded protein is CASSRDREFATNEKLFF. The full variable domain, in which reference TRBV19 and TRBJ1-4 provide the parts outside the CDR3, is DGGITQSPKYLFRKEGQNVTLSCEQNLNHDAMYWYRQDPGQGLRLIYYSQIVNDFQKGDIAEGYSVSREKKESFPLTVTSAQKNPTAFYLCASSRDREFATNEKLFFGSGTQLSVL.

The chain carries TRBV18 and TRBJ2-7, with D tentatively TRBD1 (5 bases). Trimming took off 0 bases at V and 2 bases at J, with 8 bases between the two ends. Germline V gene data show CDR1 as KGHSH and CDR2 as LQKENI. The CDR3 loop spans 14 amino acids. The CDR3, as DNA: TGTGCCAGCTCACCACCATCCAGGGCCTACGAGCAGTACTTC. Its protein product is CASSPPSRAYEQYF.

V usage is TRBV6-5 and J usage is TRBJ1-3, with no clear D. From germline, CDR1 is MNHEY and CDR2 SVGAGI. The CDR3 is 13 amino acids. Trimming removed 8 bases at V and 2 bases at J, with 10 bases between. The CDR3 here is CASATVAGNTIYF. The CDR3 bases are TGTGCCAGCGCCACGGTCGCTGGAAACACCATATATTTT.

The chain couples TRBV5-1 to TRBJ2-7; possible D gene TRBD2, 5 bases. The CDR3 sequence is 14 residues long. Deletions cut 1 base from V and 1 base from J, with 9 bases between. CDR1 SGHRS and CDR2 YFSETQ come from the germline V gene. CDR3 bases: TGCGCCAGCAGCTTGATGGACTTATCCTACGAGCAGTACTTC. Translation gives CASSLMDLSYEQYF.

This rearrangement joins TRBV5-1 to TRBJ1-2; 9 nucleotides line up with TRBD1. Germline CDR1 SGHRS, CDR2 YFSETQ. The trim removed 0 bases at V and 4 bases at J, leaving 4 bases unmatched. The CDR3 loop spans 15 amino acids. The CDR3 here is CASSLGDREIYGYTF. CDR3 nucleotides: TGCGCCAGCAGCTTGGGGGACAGGGAGATCTATGGCTACACCTTC. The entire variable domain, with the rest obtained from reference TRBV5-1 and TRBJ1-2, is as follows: KAGVTQTPRYLIKTRGQQVTLSCSPISGHRSVSWYQQTPGQGLQFLFEYFSETQRNKGNFPGRFSGRQFSNSRSEMNVSTLELGDSALYLCASSLGDREIYGYTFGSGTRLTVV.

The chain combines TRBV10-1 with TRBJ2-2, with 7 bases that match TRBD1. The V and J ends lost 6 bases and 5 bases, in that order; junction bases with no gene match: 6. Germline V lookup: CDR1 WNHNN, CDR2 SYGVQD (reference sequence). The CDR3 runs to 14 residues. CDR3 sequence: CASRSDRVTGELFF. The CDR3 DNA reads TGCGCCAGCAGATCCGACAGGGTAACCGGGGAGCTGTTTTTT.

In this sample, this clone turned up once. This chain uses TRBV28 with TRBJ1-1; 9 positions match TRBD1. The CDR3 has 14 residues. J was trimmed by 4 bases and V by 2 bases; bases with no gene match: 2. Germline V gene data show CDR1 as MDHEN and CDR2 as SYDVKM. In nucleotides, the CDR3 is TGTGCCAGCAGTTTAGGGACAGGGTCCACTGAAGCTTTCTTT. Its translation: CASSLGTGSTEAFF.

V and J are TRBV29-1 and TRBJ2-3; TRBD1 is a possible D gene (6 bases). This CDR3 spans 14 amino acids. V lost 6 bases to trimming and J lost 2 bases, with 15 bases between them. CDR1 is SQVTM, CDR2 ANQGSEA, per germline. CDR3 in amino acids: CSVLRDTVTDTQYF. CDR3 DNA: TGCAGCGTGTTAAGGGACACAGTCACAGATACGCAGTATTTT.

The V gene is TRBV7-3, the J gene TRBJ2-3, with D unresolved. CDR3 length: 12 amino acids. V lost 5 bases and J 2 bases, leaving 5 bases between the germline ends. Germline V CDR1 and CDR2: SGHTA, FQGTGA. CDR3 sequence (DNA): TGTGCCAGCAGCCCAGACACAGATACGCAGTATTTT. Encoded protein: CASSPDTDTQYF.

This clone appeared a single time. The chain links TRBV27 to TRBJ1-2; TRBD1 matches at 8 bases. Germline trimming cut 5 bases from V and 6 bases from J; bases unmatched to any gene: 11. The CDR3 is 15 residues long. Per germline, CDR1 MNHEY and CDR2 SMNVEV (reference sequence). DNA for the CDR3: TGTGCCAGCAGTCCATACCCTCACAGGGGGGATGGCTACACCTTC. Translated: CASSPYPHRGDGYTF.

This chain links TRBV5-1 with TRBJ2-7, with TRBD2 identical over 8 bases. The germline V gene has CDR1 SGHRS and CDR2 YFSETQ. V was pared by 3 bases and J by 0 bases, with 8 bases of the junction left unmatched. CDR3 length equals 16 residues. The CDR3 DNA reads TGCGCCAGCAGCTCGCTACTAGCGGCCAGCTCCTACGAGCAGTACTTC. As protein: CASSSLLAASSYEQYF.

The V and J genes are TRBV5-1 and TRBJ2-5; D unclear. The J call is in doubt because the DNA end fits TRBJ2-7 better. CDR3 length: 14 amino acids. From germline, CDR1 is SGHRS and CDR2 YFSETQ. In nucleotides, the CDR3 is TGCGCCAGCAGCCTTACGGAGAGCTCCTACGAGCAGTACTTC. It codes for CASSLTESSYEQYF.

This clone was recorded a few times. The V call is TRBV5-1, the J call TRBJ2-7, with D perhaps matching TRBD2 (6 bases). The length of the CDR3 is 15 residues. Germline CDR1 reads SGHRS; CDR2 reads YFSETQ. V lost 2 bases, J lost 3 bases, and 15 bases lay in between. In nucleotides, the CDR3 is TGCGCCAGCAGCTTTCGGGGACTGGGCAGCTACGAGCAGTACTTC. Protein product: CASSFRGLGSYEQYF.

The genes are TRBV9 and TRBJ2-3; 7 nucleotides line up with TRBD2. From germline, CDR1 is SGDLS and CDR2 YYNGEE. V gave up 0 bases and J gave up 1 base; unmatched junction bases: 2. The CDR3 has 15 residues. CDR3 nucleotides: TGTGCCAGCAGCGTAGACCTAGCGGGCACAGATACGCAGTATTTT. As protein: CASSVDLAGTDTQYF.

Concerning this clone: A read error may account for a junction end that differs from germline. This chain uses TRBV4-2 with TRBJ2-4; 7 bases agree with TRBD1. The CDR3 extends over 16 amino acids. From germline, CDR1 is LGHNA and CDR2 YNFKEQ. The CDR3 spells CASSPQMTGRGNSQYF. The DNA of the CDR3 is TGTGCCAGCAGCCCCCAGATGACAGGGAGAGGAAACAGTCAGTACTTC.

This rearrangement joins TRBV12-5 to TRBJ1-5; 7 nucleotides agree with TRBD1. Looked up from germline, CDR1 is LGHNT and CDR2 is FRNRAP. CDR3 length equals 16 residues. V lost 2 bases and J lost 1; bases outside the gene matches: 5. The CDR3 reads CASGLTLTGSNQPQHF. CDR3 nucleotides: TGTGCTAGTGGTTTGACCCTGACAGGGAGCAATCAGCCCCAGCATTTT.

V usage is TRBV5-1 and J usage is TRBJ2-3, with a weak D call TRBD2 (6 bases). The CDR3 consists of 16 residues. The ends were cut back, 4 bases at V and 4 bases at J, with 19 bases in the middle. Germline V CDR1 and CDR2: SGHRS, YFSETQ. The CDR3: CASSLNRDSKADTQYF. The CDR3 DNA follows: TGCGCCAGCAGCCTAAACCGGGACTCCAAGGCAGATACGCAGTATTTT.

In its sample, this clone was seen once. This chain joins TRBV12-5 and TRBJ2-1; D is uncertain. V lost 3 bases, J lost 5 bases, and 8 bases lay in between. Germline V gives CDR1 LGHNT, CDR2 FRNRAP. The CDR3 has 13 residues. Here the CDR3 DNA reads TGTGCTAGTGGTTTAGCCGTAAACAATGAGCAGTTCTTC. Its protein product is CASGLAVNNEQFF.

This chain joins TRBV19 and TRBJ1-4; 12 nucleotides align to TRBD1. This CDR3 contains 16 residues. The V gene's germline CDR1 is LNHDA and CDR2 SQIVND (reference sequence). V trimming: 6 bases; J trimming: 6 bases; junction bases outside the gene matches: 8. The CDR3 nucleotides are TGTGCCAGTAGCCGTGGGACAGGGGGCGTCCATGAAAAACTGTTTTTT. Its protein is CASSRGTGGVHEKLFF.

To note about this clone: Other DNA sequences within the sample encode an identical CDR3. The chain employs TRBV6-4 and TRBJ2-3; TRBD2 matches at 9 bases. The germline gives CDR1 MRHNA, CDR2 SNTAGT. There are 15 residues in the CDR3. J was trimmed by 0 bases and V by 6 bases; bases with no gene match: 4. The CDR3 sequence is CASSELAGSTDTQYF. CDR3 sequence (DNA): TGTGCCAGCAGCGAGCTAGCGGGGAGCACAGATACGCAGTATTTT.